Given below is one T cell receptor (beta chain) in context. Its matching antigen is unknown. The data were obtained in a study of graft-versus-host responses after intestinal transplantation. Study as a whole: The whole recipient group had anti-thymocyte globulin induction followed by tacrolimus and steroids for approximately three years. Whole-study findings and limits: Present in recipient marrow, GvH clones included some that appeared first in ileum or blood. Circulating GvH clones peaking coincided with falling HvG clones soon after transplant.

Germline V gene lookup returns CDR1 MNHEY and CDR2 SMNVEV (reference sequence). Trimming pared 2 bases from V and 5 bases from J, leaving 13 bases between. The CDR3 sequence is 14 residues long. Sequencing was performed with immunoSEQ multiplex PCR; in TCRdb, only in-frame clones are kept and a portion is missing. The data hold under 45,000 clones, with approximately 93% observed a single time. This clonotype was obtained from a human patient who received an intestinal transplant, so some T cells may come from the graft donor. This chain links TRBV27 with TRBJ2-7; D might be TRBD1 or TRBD2, each matching 5 bases. Sequenced here: PBMCs, sampled almost 750 days after intestinal transplantation. CDR3 sequence reads: CASSLGDPGHEQYF. The CDR3 DNA is TGTGCCAGCAGTTTAGGGGACCCCGGCCACGAGCAGTACTTC.